Following are 10 T cell receptor beta chains from one sample sequenced in a study of monozygotic twins with inflammatory bowel disease (dated by TCRdb to 2018 to 2020). Libraries were prepared through 5' RACE. Sequenced using an Illumina HiSeq 2500. Following reprocessing of the reads by TCRdb, the data hold one row per CDR3 protein sequence and no DNA is available. This sample's listing comprises 350,000 to 500,000 distinct CDR3 sequences. 2% to 3% of the sample lies in the top ten. Sequences were obtained from blood. Receptors were obtained from a human donor with ulcerative colitis or Crohn's disease, or a healthy co-twin of an affected twin (not recorded which).

The chain has TRBV10-3 and TRBJ2-7; there is no DNA to check the TCRdb D call of TRBD1. This CDR3 contains 14 residues. The V gene's germline CDR1 is ENHRY and CDR2 SYGVKD. CDR3 in amino acids: CAIKKDRVGDEQYF.

The gene calls are TRBV5-4 and TRBJ2-5; TCRdb's D gene call, TRBD1, goes unchecked for lack of DNA. In germline, CDR1 is SGHNT, CDR2 YYREEE (reference sequence). This CDR3 has 14 residues. The chain's CDR3 is CASSQGRRRETQYF.

V gene TRBV18 combines with J gene TRBJ1-3. CDR1 and CDR2 (germline): KGHSH, LQKENI. The length of the CDR3 is 15 residues. Here the CDR3 reads CASSPPVTGGNTIYF. Full variable domain (remainder filled in from reference TRBV18 and TRBJ1-3): NAGVMQNPRHLVRRRGQEARLRCSPMKGHSHVYWYRQLPEEGLKFMVYLQKENIIDESGMPKERFSAEFPKEGPSILRIQQVVRGDSAAYFCASSPPVTGGNTIYFGEGSWLTVV.

The chain carries TRBV2 and TRBJ1-6. The CDR3 is made up of 16 amino acids. Germline CDR1 and CDR2: SNHLY and FYNNEI. This CDR3 is CASSERDPRSASPLHF.

This rearrangement joins TRBV7-9 to TRBJ1-2; TCRdb selects TRBD1, and the lack of DNA leaves this call unchecked. The CDR3 is 14 amino acids. Germline lookup yields CDR1 SEHNR and CDR2 FQNEAQ (reference sequence). The CDR3 here is CASSQNQGSNGYTF.

The V gene is TRBV5-1, the J gene TRBJ2-5; as DNA is missing, the TRBD2 call by TCRdb cannot be tested. Germline CDR1 and CDR2: SGHRS and YFSETQ. The CDR3 runs to 14 residues. The CDR3 region is CASSLELAGTAQYF. The full variable domain, with the rest looked up from reference TRBV5-1 and TRBJ2-5, is KAGVTQTPRYLIKTRGQQVTLSCSPISGHRSVSWYQQTPGQGLQFLFEYFSETQRNKGNFPGRFSGRQFSNSRSEMNVSTLELGDSALYLCASSLELAGTAQYFGPGTRLLVL.

The V gene is TRBV12-3 or TRBV12-4, the J gene TRBJ2-5; TCRdb's assignment of TRBD1 cannot be checked, as there is no DNA. This CDR3 has 14 residues. The chain's CDR3 is CASFFNGGQETQYF.

The chain employs TRBV3-1 and TRBJ2-5; TCRdb's D gene call, TRBD1, goes unchecked for lack of DNA. The CDR3 length is 16 residues. Germline assignment: CDR1 LGHDT and CDR2 YNNKEL (reference sequence). The CDR3 sequence is CASSQPGTGGKETQYF.

The CDR3 region is CASSLTENSPLHF. This chain uses TRBV6-2 or TRBV6-3 with TRBJ1-6; checking the TCRdb D call of TRBD1 is not possible without DNA. Germline CDR1 reads MNHEY; CDR2 reads SVGEGT. The CDR3 is 13 residues long.

CDR3 region: CASSSGLEEQYF. The V call is TRBV7-8, the J call TRBJ2-7. From germline, CDR1 is SGHVS and CDR2 FQNEAQ. This CDR3 is built from 12 residues.